This T cell receptor (beta chain) was documented in a study of blood T cell repertoires in COVID-19. Assay used: immunoSEQ multiplex PCR; TCRdb lists only in-frame clones, some missing. The sample lists about 260,000 clones, about nine tenths occurring once. V was shortened by 6 bases and J by 3 bases, with 9 bases between the two germline ends. CDR3 length: 12 amino acids. Germline V gene data show CDR1 as MDHEN and CDR2 as SYDVKM. Sample: peripheral blood. The rearrangement links TRBV28 to TRBJ2-7; no firm D call. This clonotype was obtained from a woman aged 50 to 60 who had recovered from COVID-19. In nucleotides, the CDR3 is TGTGCCAGCAGCTCCCCGGGCTACGAGCAGTACTTC. This gives the protein CASSSPGYEQYF.